The 18 T cell receptor beta chains in this list originate from one sample, sequenced in a study of T-cell reconstitution after alpha-beta-depleted transplantation in children. The library targeted TCRbeta and was prepared with unique molecular identifiers. TCRdb re-analysed the PCR reads in MiXCR, keeping a single row per CDR3 protein. The sample contains approximately 630,000 distinct CDR3 sequences, 13% of which appear only once. Here the sequenced sample was PBMCs, taken before TCRalphabeta/CD19-depleted stem cell transplant. The source of these receptors is a girl aged 2 to 9 with congenital amegakaryocytic thrombocytopenia, due to receive a stem cell transplant.

In this sample, this clonotype turned up many times. The rearrangement joins TRBV9 to TRBJ1-1; 7 bases line up with TRBD1. CDR1 is SGDLS and CDR2 is YYNGEE in the germline V gene. V shed 4 bases and J 1 base; nucleotides not matched to a gene: 13. The CDR3 contains 17 residues. For the CDR3, the DNA is TGTGCCAGCAGCCGGACCCCATTAGACAGGGCGAACACTGAAGCTTTCTTT. Its translation is CASSRTPLDRANTEAFF.

This clonotype was observed at least ten times. The chain employs TRBV20-1 and TRBJ2-7, with 9 bases identical to TRBD2. Losses at the gene ends were 3 bases for V and 7 bases for J; bases not matched to a gene: 7. Germline V gives CDR1 DFQATT, CDR2 SNEGSKA (reference sequence). The CDR3 runs to 13 residues. The CDR3 reads CSASELAGGEQYF. The CDR3 coding sequence is TGCAGTGCTAGTGAACTAGCGGGCGGAGAGCAGTACTTC.

Concerning this clonotype: An end of the junction differs from the germline gene, which may be a read error. This chain uses TRBV29-1 with TRBJ2-7; 8 nucleotides match TRBD2. The CDR3 covers 14 residues. Germline CDR1 is SQVTM and CDR2 is ANQGSEA. CDR3 nucleotide sequence: TGCAGCGTTGGACCTAGCGGACTAGCCTACAAGCAGTACTTC. This gives the protein CSVGPSGLAYKQYF.

This clonotype has at least ten counts. V gene TRBV5-1 combines with J gene TRBJ2-3; tentative D call: TRBD1 (6 bases). The V end lost 6 bases, the J end lost 0 bases, and 8 bases lay between the germline ends. Germline CDR1 SGHRS, CDR2 YFSETQ. The CDR3 length is 13 residues. The CDR3 region is CASIGGSTDTQYF. The CDR3 coding sequence is TGCGCCAGCATAGGGGGAAGCACAGATACGCAGTATTTT.

This clonotype has a handful of counts. V and J are TRBV29-1 and TRBJ2-1; D might be TRBD2 (5 bases). V was pared by 4 bases and J by 4 bases, with 8 bases between. In germline, CDR1 is SQVTM, CDR2 ANQGSEA. The CDR3 runs 12 residues. The CDR3 DNA sequence: TGCAGCGTTGCCAGCGGTTACAATGAGCAGTTCTTC. Its translation: CSVASGYNEQFF.

This clonotype came up a few times. The chain links TRBV5-1 to TRBJ2-1; TRBD1 aligns across 8 bases. Germline CDR1 SGHRS, CDR2 YFSETQ. The CDR3 contains 15 residues. Germline trimming cut 3 bases from V and 0 bases from J; bases unmatched to any gene: 2. The CDR3 is CASSYGTGSYNEQFF. The DNA for the CDR3 is TGCGCCAGCAGCTACGGGACAGGCTCCTACAATGAGCAGTTCTTC.

This clonotype was seen many times. The rearrangement links TRBV5-1 to TRBJ2-3; a weak D match, TRBD1 (6 bases). This CDR3 has 14 residues. V was pared by 2 bases and J by 6 bases, with 13 bases between. Germline CDR1 and CDR2: SGHRS and YFSETQ. CDR3 bases: TGCGCCAGCAGCTTTCAGTCAAGGGGGGATACGCAGTATTTT. Translating it yields CASSFQSRGDTQYF.

The chain carries TRBV18 and TRBJ2-1; no clear D gene. The CDR3 sequence is 14 residues long. CDR1 is KGHSH and CDR2 is LQKENI in the germline V gene. The V and J ends lost 4 bases and 8 bases respectively, with 15 bases between them. The CDR3 sequence: CASSLSPQRDEQFF. The CDR3 bases are TGTGCCAGCTCACTATCCCCCCAGCGAGATGAGCAGTTCTTC.

The chain links TRBV3-1 to TRBJ2-2; 9 bases line up with TRBD2. V lost 1 base to trimming and J lost 5 bases; unmatched junction nucleotides: 14. The germline gives CDR1 LGHDT, CDR2 YNNKEL (reference sequence). This CDR3 contains 19 residues. The CDR3 region has the DNA TGTGCCAGCAGCCAAGTGAACGTCCGGCGGGAGGGCTTAACCGGGGAGCTGTTTTTT. Translated, it gives CASSQVNVRREGLTGELFF.

This clonotype has just a few counts. The genes are TRBV5-5 and TRBJ1-5; 7 bases line up with TRBD1. Trimming at V came to 3 bases and at J to 5 bases, leaving 5 bases not matched to a gene. Germline loops: CDR1 SGHKS, CDR2 YYEKEE (reference sequence). The CDR3 has 14 residues. CDR3 loop: CASSWGQTDQPQHF. In DNA, the CDR3 is TGTGCCAGCAGCTGGGGACAGACGGATCAGCCCCAGCATTTT.

At least ten counts were recorded for this clonotype. The V call is TRBV12-3 or TRBV12-4, the J call TRBJ1-1, with 8 bases identical to TRBD1. With V trimmed by 3 bases and J by 3 bases, 3 bases remained unmatched. The CDR3 is 14 amino acids. CDR3 coding DNA: TGTGCCAGCAGTTTTCAGGGGGCGGACACTGAAGCTTTCTTT. It translates to CASSFQGADTEAFF.

This clonotype was picked up a small number of times. This rearrangement joins TRBV20-1 to TRBJ2-5; maybe TRBD1 (5 bases). The CDR3 is made up of 13 amino acids. Trimming took off 1 base at V and 3 bases at J, with 9 bases between the two ends. Per germline, CDR1 DFQATT and CDR2 SNEGSKA (reference sequence). The CDR3: CSARVVGEETQYF. The DNA for the CDR3 is TGCAGTGCTAGAGTAGTAGGGGAAGAGACCCAGTACTTC.

At least ten counts were recorded for this clonotype. At one end the junction does not follow the germline gene, possibly because of a read error. This sequence joins TRBV5-1 and TRBJ2-3; TRBD2 matches at 12 bases. CDR1 SGHRS and CDR2 YFSETQ come from the germline V gene. This CDR3 region has 16 residues. The CDR3 loop is CASSLGTSGSTDTQYF. The CDR3, as DNA: TGTGCCAGCAGCTTAGGGACTAGCGGGAGCACAGATACGCAGTATTTT.

This clonotype was seen at least ten times. The rearrangement uses TRBV5-5 and TRBJ1-5; tentative D call: TRBD1 (5 bases). Germline-derived CDR1 and CDR2 are SGHKS and YYEKEE (reference sequence). V dropped 1 base and J dropped 2 bases, with 10 bases sitting between them. CDR3 length: 15 residues. The CDR3 nucleotides are TGTGCCAGCAGCTTGCCCGGGGCTGGCAATCAGCCCCAGCATTTT. Its translation is CASSLPGAGNQPQHF.

The chain is built from TRBV4-1 and TRBJ1-5; 9 bases are a match to TRBD1. The CDR3 runs to 14 residues. V trimming: 5 bases; J trimming: 8 bases; junction bases outside the gene matches: 7. Germline V gene lookup returns CDR1 MGHRA and CDR2 YSYEKL. The CDR3 protein is CASSSGDRVEPQHF. The CDR3 nucleotides read TGCGCCAGCAGCTCGGGGGACAGGGTAGAGCCCCAGCATTTT.

This clonotype has just a few counts. The chain is built from TRBV19 and TRBJ2-2, with a tentative D call TRBD2 (6 bases). Germline values: CDR1 LNHDA, CDR2 SQIVND (reference sequence). The CDR3 length is 15 residues. The germline V and J ends were trimmed by 8 bases and 5 bases, with 18 bases remaining between them. The CDR3 is CASRRDLVTTGELFF. CDR3 nucleotides: TGTGCCAGTCGGAGGGATTTGGTTACGACCGGGGAGCTGTTTTTT.

This clonotype was counted a few times. This chain connects TRBV13 to TRBJ2-1; 7 bases map to TRBD2. V was pared by 5 bases and J by 2 bases, with 15 bases of the junction left unmatched. This CDR3 comprises 18 residues. Germline V gene data show CDR1 as PRHDT and CDR2 as FYEKMQ (reference sequence). The CDR3 coding sequence is TGTGCCAGCAGCCCACTGTCTCTAGCGGCTCTTACCTACAATGAGCAGTTCTTC. This sequence encodes CASSPLSLAALTYNEQFF.

Many counts were recorded for this clonotype. The J gene is TRBJ2-1, the V gene TRBV4-1, with 12 bases lining up with TRBD2. Germline trimming cut 2 bases from V and 5 bases from J; bases unmatched to any gene: 4. Germline values: CDR1 MGHRA, CDR2 YSYEKL. The CDR3 has 16 residues. The CDR3 loop reads CASSQPRTSGNNEQFF. As DNA, the CDR3 is TGCGCCAGCAGCCAACCCCGGACTAGCGGGAACAATGAGCAGTTCTTC.